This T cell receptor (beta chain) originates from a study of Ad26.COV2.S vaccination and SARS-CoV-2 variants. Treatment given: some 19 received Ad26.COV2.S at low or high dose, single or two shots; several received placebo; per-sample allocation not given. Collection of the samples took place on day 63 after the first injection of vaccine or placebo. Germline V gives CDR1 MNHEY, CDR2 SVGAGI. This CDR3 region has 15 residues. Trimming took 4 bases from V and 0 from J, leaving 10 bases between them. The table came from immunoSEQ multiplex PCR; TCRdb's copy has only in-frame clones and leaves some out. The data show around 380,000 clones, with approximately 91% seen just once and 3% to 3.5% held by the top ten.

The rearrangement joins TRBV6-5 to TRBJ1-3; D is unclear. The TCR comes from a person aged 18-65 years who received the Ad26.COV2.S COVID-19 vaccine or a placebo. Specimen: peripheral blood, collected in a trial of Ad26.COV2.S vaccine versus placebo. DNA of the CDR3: TGTGCCAGCAGTTTCTCGAGCTTCTCTGGAAACACCATATATTTT. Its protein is CASSFSSFSGNTIYF.